The TCR beta chain described here comes from a study of blood T cell repertoires in COVID-19. Study-wide context: T cells, B-cell-depleted T cells, or PBMCs provided the cDNA or gDNA that served as material.

Original data processing: Reference gene primers were amplified, and this amplification served to estimate nucleated cell counts. The repertoire was sequenced with immunoSEQ multiplex PCR; TCRdb's copy has only in-frame clones and lacks some. Clone size and V and J calls were adopted from that table, with D and trimming inferred from the DNA. This sample carries over 75,000 clones, around 81% of them seen once, and the ten largest clones take about 8.4%. This clone has just a few counts. The ends lost 6 bases at V and 2 bases at J; junction bases unmatched: 9. Looked up from germline, CDR1 is MDHEN and CDR2 is SYDVKM. The CDR3 extends over 16 amino acids.

This sequence joins TRBV28 and TRBJ1-5, with 8 bases matching TRBD1. The sequence was obtained from a man aged 50-59 years who had recovered from COVID-19. Specimen: peripheral blood. The DNA of the CDR3 is TGTGCCAGCAGCCTCCCAGGGGGCAGGGGCAATCAGCCCCAGCATTTT. Protein: CASSLPGGRGNQPQHF.